The T cell receptor beta chain under discussion was sequenced for a study of blood T cell repertoires in COVID-19. Study as a whole: Acute and convalescent COVID-19 samples came from the United States, Italy and Spain. Nucleic acid was either cDNA or gDNA, and it came from T cells, B-cell-depleted T cells, or PBMCs.

The CDR3 is made up of 15 amino acids. Germline V gene lookup returns CDR1 SGDLS and CDR2 YYNGEE. V trimming: 2 bases; J trimming: 0 bases; junction bases outside the gene matches: 1. In the original workflow: By means of reference gene primer amplification, nucleated cell counts were estimated. Assay: immunoSEQ multiplex PCR; the TCRdb copy retains only in-frame clones and omits some. V and J calls and clone size are as listed in that table; D and trimming were resolved from the DNA. The table lists 250,000 to 350,000 clones, around 90% of them singletons, with about 2.3% in the top ten. The sequence was collected from a man aged 18 to 30 with active or convalescent COVID-19. V and J are TRBV9 and TRBJ2-4; 8 nucleotides match TRBD2. Sequencing used peripheral blood. This CDR3 reads CASSVLAGAKNIQYF. The CDR3 nucleotides read TGTGCCAGCAGCGTGCTAGCGGGAGCCAAAAACATTCAGTACTTC.